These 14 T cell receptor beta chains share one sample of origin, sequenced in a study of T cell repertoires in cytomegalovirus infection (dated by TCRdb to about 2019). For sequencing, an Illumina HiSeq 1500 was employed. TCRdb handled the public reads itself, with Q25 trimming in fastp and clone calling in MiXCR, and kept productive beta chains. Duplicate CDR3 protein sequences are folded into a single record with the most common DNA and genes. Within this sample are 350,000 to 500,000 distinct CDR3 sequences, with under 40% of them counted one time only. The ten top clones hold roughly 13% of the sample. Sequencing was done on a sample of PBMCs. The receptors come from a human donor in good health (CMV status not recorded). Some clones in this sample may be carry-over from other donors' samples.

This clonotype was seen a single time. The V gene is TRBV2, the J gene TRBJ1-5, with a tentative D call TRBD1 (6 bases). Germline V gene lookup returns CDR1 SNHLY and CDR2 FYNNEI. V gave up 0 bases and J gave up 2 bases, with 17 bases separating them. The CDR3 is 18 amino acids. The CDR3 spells CASSEALRGRAGNQPQHF. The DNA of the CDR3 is TGTGCCAGCAGTGAAGCGCTTCGGGGGCGGGCGGGCAATCAGCCCCAGCATTTT.

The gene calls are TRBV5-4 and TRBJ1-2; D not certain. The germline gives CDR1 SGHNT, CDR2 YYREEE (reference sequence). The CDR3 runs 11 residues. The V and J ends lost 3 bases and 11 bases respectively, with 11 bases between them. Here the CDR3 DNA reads TGTGCCAGCAGCTCCCCCTTAGGGTACACCTTC. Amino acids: CASSSPLGYTF.

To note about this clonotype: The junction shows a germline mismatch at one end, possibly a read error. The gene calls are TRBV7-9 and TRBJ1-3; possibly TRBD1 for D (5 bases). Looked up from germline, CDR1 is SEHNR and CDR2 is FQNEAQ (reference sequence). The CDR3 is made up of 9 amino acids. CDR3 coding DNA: TGTGCCACCGGTGGGACGGGGGATTTT. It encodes CATGGTGDF.

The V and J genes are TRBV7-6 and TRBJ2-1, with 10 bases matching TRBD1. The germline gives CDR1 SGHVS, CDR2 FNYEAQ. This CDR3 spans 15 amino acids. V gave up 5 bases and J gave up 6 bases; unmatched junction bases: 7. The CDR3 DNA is TGTGCCAGCAGCCCAAGGACAGGGGGAATCAATGAGCAGTTCTTC. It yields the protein CASSPRTGGINEQFF.

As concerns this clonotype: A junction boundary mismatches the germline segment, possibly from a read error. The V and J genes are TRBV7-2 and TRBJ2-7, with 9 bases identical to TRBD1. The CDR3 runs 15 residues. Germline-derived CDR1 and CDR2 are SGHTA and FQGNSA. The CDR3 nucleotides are TGTGCCAGCAGCTTCTGGGGGACAGGGTGCGACGAGCATTACTTC. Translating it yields CASSFWGTGCDEHYF.

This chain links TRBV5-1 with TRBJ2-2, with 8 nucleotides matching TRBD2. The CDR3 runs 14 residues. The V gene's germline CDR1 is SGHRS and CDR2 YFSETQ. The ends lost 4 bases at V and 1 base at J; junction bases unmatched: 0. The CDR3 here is CASSTSGNTGELFF. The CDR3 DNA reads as TGCGCCAGCAGCACTAGCGGGAACACCGGGGAGCTGTTTTTT.

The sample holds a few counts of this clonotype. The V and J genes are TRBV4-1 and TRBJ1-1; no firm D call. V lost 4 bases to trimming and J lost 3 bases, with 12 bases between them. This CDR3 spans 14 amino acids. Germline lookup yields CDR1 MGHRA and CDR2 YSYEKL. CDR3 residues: CASSPKSVDTEAFF. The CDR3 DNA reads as TGCGCCAGCAGCCCGAAAAGTGTGGACACTGAAGCTTTCTTT.

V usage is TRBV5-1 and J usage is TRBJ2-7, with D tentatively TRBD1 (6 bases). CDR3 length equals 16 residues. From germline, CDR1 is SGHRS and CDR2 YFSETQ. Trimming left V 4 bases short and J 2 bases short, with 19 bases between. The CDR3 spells CASSPARTEGTYEQYF. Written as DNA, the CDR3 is TGCGCCAGCAGCCCAGCCCGGACAGAGGGTACCTACGAGCAGTACTTC.

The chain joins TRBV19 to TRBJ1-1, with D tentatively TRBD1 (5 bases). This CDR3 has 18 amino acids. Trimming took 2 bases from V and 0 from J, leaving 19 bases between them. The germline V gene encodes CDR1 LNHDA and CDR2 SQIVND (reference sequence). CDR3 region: CASSIWVWRGTMNTEAFF. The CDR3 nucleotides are TGTGCCAGTAGTATATGGGTCTGGAGGGGTACAATGAACACTGAAGCTTTCTTT.

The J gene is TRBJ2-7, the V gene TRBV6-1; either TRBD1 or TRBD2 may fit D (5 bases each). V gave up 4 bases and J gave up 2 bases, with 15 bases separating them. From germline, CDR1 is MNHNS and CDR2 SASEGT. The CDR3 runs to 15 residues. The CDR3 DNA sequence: TGTGCCAGCAGTGCTAAAGGGACCCCTCCCTACGAGCAGTACTTC. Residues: CASSAKGTPPYEQYF.

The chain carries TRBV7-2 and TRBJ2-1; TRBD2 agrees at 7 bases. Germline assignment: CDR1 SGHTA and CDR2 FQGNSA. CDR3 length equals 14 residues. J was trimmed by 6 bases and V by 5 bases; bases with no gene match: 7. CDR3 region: CASSVSGRVNEQFF. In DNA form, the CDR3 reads TGTGCCAGCAGCGTGTCAGGGAGGGTCAATGAGCAGTTCTTC.

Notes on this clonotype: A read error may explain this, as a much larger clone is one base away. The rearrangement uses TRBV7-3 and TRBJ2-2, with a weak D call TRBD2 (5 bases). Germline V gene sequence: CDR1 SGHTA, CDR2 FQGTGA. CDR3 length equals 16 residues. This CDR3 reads CASSLVASMNTGDLFF. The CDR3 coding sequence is TGTGCCAGCAGCTTAGTGGCCTCTATGAACACCGGGGATCTGTTTTTT.

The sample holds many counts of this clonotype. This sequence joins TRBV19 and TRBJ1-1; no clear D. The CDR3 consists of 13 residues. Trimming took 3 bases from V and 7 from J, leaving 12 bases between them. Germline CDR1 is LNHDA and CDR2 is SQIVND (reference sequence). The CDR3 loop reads CASSMKPTFEAFF. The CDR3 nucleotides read TGTGCCAGTAGTATGAAGCCAACCTTTGAAGCTTTCTTT.

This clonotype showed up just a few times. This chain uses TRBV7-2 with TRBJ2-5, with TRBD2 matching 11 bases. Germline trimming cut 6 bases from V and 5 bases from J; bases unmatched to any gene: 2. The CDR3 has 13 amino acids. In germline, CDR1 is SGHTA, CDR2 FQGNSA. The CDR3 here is CASRLAGDETQYF. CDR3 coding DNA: TGTGCCAGCAGACTAGCGGGGGACGAGACCCAGTACTTC.